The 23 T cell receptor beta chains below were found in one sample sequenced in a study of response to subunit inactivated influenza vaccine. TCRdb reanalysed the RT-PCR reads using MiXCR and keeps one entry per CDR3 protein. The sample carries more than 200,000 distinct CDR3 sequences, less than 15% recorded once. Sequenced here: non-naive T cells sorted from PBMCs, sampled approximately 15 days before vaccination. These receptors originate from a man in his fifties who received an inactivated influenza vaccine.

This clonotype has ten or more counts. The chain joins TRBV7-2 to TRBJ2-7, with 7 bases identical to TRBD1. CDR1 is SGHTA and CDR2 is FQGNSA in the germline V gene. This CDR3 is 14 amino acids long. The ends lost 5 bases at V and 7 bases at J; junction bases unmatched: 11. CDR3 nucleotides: TGTGCCAGCAGCATACAGGGGTCCCCGGGGGAGCAGTACTTC. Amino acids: CASSIQGSPGEQYF.

The CDR3 here is CASSPEVRAYGYTF. Here the CDR3 DNA reads TGTGCCAGCAGCCCCGAGGTACGGGCCTATGGCTACACCTTC. The chain is built from TRBV6-1 and TRBJ1-2; the D is unclear. The CDR3 has 14 residues. With 6 bases removed from V and 4 bases from J, the gap between germline ends came to 15 bases. Germline V gene lookup returns CDR1 MNHNS and CDR2 SASEGT.

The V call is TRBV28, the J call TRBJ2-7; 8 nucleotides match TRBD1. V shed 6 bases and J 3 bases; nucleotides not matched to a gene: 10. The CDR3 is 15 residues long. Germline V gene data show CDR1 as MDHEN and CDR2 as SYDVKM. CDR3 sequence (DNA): TGTGCCAGCAGCCCAGGGACAGGCAACGACTACGAGCAGTACTTC. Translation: CASSPGTGNDYEQYF.

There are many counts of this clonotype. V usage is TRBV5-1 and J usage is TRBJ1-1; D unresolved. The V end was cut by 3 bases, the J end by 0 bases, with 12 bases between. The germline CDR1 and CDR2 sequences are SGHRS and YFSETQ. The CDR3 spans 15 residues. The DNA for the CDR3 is TGCGCCAGCAGCTGGGTGGAGTCTATGAACACTGAAGCTTTCTTT. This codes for CASSWVESMNTEAFF.

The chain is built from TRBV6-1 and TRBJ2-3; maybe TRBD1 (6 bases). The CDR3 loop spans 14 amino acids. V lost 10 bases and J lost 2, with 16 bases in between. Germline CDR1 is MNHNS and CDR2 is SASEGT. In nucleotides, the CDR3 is TGTGCCACCAGGACAGCTCACTTCACAGATACGCAGTATTTT. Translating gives CATRTAHFTDTQYF.

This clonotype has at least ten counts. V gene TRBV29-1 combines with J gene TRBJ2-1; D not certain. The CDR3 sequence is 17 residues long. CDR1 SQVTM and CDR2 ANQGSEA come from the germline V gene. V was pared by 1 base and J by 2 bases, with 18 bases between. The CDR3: CSVEATGVQTPYNEQFF. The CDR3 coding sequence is TGCAGCGTTGAAGCGACTGGAGTCCAAACCCCCTACAATGAGCAGTTCTTC.

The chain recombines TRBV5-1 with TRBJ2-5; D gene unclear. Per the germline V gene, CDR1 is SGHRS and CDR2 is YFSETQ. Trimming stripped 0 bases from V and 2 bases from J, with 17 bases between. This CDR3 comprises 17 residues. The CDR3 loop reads CASSLGSLVAGQETQYF. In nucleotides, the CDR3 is TGCGCCAGCAGCTTGGGTTCGCTCGTGGCAGGACAAGAGACCCAGTACTTC.

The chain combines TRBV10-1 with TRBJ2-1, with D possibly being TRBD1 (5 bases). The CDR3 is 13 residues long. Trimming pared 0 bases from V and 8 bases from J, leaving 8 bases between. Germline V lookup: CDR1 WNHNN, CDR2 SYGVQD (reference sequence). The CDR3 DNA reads TGCGCCAGCAGTGAGTCAGGGGTGGATGAGCAGTTCTTC. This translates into CASSESGVDEQFF.

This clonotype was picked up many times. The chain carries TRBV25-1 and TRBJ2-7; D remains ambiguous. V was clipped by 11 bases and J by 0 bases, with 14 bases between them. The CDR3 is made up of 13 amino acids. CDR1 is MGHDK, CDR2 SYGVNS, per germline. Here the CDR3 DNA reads TGTGCCGCCCGGGCGGCAGCCTCCTACGAGCAGTACTTC. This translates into CAARAAASYEQYF.

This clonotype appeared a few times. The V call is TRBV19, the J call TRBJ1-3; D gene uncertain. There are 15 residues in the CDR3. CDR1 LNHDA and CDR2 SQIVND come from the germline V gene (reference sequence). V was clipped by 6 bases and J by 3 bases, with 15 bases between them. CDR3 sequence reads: CASRAGRNFGNTIYF. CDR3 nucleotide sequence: TGTGCCAGTAGAGCAGGACGGAATTTTGGAAACACCATATATTTT.

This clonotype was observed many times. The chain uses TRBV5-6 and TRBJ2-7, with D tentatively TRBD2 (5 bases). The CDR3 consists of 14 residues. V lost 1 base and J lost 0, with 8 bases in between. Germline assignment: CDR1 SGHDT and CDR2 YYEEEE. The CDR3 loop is CASSLSGISYEQYF. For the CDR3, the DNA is TGTGCCAGCAGCTTGAGCGGAATCTCCTACGAGCAGTACTTC.

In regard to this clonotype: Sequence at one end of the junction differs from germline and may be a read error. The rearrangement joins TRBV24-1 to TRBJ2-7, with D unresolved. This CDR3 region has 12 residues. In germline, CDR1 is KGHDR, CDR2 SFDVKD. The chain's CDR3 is CAPSESSYEQYF. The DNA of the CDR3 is TGTGCCCCCAGTGAATCTAGCTACGAGCAGTACTTC.

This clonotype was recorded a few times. The CDR3 sequence is CSGDPLSSYNEQFF. CDR3 nucleotide sequence: TGCAGCGGTGACCCGTTGAGCTCCTACAATGAGCAGTTCTTC. The rearrangement links TRBV29-1 to TRBJ2-1; D unresolved. The CDR3 runs 14 residues. Germline values: CDR1 SQVTM, CDR2 ANQGSEA. V was cut by 7 bases and J by 0 bases, with 13 bases left in between.

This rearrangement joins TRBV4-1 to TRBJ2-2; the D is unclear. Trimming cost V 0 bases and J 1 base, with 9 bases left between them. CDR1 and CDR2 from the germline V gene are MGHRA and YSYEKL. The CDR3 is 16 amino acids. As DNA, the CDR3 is TGCGCCAGCAGCCAAGATCTTACCAAGAACACCGGGGAGCTGTTTTTT. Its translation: CASSQDLTKNTGELFF.

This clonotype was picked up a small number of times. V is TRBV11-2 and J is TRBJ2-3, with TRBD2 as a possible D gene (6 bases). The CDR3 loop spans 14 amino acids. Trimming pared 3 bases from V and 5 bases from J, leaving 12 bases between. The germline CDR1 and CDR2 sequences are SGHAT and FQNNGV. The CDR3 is CASSLSSVGDTQYF. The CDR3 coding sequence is TGTGCCAGCAGCTTGTCTAGCGTCGGAGATACGCAGTATTTT.

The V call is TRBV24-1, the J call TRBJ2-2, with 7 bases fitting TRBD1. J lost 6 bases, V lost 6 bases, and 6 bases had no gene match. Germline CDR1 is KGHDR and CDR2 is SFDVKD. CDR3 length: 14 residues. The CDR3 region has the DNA TGTGCCACCAGTCGACAGGGTTCCCCCGGGGAGCTGTTTTTT. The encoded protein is CATSRQGSPGELFF.

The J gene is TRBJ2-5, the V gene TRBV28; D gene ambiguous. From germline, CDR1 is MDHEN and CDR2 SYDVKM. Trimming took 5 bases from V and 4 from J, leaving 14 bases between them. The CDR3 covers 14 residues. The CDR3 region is CASSLPVGLETQYF. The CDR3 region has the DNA TGTGCCAGCAGTCTTCCCGTGGGTCTAGAGACCCAGTACTTC.

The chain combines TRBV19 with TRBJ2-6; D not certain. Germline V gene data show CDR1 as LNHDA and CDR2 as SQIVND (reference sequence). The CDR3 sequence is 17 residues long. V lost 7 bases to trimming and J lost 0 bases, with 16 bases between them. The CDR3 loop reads CASKGGAMGSGANVLTF. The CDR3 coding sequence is TGTGCCAGTAAAGGCGGAGCTATGGGCTCTGGGGCCAACGTCCTGACTTTC.

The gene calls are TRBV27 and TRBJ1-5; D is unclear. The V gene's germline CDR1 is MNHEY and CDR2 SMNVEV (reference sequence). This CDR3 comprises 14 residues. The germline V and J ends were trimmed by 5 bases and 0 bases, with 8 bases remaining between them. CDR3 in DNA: TGTGCCAGCAGTCCCGGGGTTAGCAATCAGCCCCAGCATTTT. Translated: CASSPGVSNQPQHF.

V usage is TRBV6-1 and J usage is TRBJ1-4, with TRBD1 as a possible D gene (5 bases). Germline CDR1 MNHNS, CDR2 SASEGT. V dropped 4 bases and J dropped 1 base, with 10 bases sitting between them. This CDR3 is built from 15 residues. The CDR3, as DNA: TGTGCCAGCAGTGTCTTCAGGGAAACTAATGAAAAACTGTTTTTT. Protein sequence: CASSVFRETNEKLFF.

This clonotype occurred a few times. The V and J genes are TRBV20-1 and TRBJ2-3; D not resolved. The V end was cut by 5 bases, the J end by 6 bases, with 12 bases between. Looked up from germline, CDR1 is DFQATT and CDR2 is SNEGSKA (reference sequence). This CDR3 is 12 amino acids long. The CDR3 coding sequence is TGCAGTGCTGACGAACAAGGGGATACGCAGTATTTT. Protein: CSADEQGDTQYF.

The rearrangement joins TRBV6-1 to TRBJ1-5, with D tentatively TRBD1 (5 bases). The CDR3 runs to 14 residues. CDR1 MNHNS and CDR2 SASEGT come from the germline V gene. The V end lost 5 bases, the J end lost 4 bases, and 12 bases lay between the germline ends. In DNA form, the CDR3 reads TGTGCCAGCAGTCCCGGGGGGGAGAATCAGCCCCAGCATTTT. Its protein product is CASSPGGENQPQHF.

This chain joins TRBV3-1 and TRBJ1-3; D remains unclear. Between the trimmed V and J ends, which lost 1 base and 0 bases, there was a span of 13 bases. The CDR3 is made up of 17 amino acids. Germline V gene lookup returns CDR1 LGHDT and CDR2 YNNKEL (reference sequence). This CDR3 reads CASSQGITDGSGNTIYF. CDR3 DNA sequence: TGTGCCAGCAGCCAAGGCATCACCGACGGCTCTGGAAACACCATATATTTT.